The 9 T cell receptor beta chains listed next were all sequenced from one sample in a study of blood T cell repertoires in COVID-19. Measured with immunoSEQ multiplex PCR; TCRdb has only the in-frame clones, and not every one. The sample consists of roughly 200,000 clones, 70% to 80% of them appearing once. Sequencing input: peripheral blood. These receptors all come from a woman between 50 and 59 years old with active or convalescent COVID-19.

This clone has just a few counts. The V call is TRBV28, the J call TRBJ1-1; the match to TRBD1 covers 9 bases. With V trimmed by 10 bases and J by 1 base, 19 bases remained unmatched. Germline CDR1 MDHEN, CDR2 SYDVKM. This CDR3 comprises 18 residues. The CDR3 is CATIRIRDRVMSNTEAFF. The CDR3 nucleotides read TGTGCCACCATACGGATCCGGGACAGGGTGATGTCGAACACTGAAGCTTTCTTT.

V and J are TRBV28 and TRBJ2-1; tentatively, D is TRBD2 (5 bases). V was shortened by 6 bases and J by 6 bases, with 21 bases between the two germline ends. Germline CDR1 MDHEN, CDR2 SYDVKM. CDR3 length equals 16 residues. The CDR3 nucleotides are TGTGCCAGCAGAGGAGCGGTGGGCGCGTTGGGCAATGAGCAGTTCTTC. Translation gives CASRGAVGALGNEQFF.

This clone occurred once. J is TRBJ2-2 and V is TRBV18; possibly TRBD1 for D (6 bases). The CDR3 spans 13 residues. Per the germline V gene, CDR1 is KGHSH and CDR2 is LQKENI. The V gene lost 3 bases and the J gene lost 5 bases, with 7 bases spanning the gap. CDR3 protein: CASSPDRTGELFF. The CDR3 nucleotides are TGTGCCAGCTCACCCGACAGGACCGGGGAGCTGTTTTTT.

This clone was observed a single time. The CDR3 loop reads CASSHGLDLDTQYF. The CDR3 region has the DNA TGTGCCAGCAGTCACGGACTCGACCTAGATACGCAGTATTTT. V gene TRBV27 combines with J gene TRBJ2-3, with D perhaps TRBD2 (5 bases). This CDR3 contains 14 residues. Germline V gene lookup returns CDR1 MNHEY and CDR2 SMNVEV (reference sequence). The V end lost 5 bases, the J end lost 5 bases, and 14 bases lay between the germline ends.

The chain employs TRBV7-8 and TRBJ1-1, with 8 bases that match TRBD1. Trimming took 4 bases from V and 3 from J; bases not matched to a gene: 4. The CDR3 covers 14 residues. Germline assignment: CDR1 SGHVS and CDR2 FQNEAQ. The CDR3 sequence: CASSYRGVDTEAFF. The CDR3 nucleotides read TGTGCCAGCAGCTACAGGGGGGTCGACACTGAAGCTTTCTTT.

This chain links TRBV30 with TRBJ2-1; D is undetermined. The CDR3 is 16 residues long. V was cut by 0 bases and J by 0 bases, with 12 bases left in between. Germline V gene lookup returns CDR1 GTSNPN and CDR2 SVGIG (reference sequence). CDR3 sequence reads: CAWSVLSSSSYNEQFF. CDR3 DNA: TGTGCCTGGAGTGTACTGTCCTCTAGCTCCTACAATGAGCAGTTCTTC.

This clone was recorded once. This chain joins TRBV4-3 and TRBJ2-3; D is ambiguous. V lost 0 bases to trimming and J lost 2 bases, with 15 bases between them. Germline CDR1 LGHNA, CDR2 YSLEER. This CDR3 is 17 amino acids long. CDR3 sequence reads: CASSQDSGVKNTDTQYF. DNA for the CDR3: TGCGCCAGCAGCCAAGATTCCGGAGTAAAAAACACAGATACGCAGTATTTT.

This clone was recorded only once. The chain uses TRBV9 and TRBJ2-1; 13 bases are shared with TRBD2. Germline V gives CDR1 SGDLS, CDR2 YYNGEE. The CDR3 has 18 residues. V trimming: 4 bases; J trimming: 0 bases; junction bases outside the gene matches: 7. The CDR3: CASSFRTSGSTSYNEQFF. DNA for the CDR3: TGTGCCAGCAGCTTCAGGACTAGCGGGAGTACCTCCTACAATGAGCAGTTCTTC.

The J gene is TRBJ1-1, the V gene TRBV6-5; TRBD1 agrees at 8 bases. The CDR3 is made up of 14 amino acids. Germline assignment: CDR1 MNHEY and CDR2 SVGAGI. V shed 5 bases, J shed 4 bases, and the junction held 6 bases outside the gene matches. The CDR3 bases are TGTGCCAGCAGTCCTACGGGACAGGTCACTGAAGCTTTCTTT. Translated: CASSPTGQVTEAFF.